Below are 14 T cell receptor beta chains sequenced from a single sample in a study of T cells after yellow fever vaccination. In TCRdb, the 5' RACE reads were re-called with MiXCR into one record per CDR3 protein. The table lists 130,000 or so distinct CDR3 sequences, 12% to 15% of them singletons, with approximately 43% in the top ten. Sequencing used CD8+ T cells sorted from PBMCs, obtained 5 days after the yellow fever booster vaccination. Receptors were obtained from a man in his late teens or twenties who received the YFV17D yellow fever vaccine.

The chain couples TRBV5-1 to TRBJ2-5; TRBD2 is a possible D gene (5 bases). This CDR3 has 16 residues. Per germline, CDR1 SGHRS and CDR2 YFSETQ. V was pared by 4 bases and J by 1 base, with 17 bases between. The CDR3 loop is CASSDPPVGVQETQYF. The CDR3 DNA follows: TGCGCCAGCAGCGACCCCCCCGTCGGGGTCCAAGAGACCCAGTACTTC.

This clonotype was observed a handful of times. The chain is built from TRBV4-3 and TRBJ1-1; no definite D call. This CDR3 region has 17 residues. Germline V gives CDR1 LGHNA, CDR2 YSLEER. The V end was cut by 4 bases, the J end by 2 bases, with 20 bases between. CDR3 sequence (DNA): TGCGCCAGCAGCCCCGGAAGATTCGGACGGACCAACACTGAAGCTTTCTTT. This gives the protein CASSPGRFGRTNTEAFF.

This clonotype was detected a few times. The chain's CDR3 is CASTLTATYNEQFF. CDR3 in DNA: TGTGCCAGCACCTTGACAGCCACCTACAATGAGCAGTTCTTC. The rearrangement links TRBV27 to TRBJ2-1, with a weak D call TRBD1 (5 bases). Trimming took 7 bases from V and 2 from J, leaving 12 bases between them. The CDR3 runs to 14 residues. The germline gives CDR1 MNHEY, CDR2 SMNVEV (reference sequence).

This clonotype occurred many times. This rearrangement joins TRBV4-3 to TRBJ2-3, with D unclear. The germline V gene encodes CDR1 LGHNA and CDR2 YSLEER. V was trimmed by 3 bases and J by 6 bases, leaving 10 bases between them. This CDR3 comprises 13 residues. In DNA, the CDR3 is TGCGCCAGCAGCCAGGCCAATAAGGATACGCAGTATTTT. Amino acids: CASSQANKDTQYF.

This chain links TRBV12-3 or TRBV12-4 with TRBJ2-3; 11 bases are shared with TRBD2. The CDR3 contains 16 residues. After removal of 3 bases from V and 7 bases from J, the junction contained 9 bases not matched to a gene. The CDR3 protein is CASSFTPLAGGHTQYF. In nucleotides, the CDR3 is TGTGCCAGCAGTTTTACCCCCCTAGCGGGGGGCCATACGCAGTATTTT.

CDR3 bases: TGTGCCAGTAGTTTACAGGGGCAATCCTACAATGAGCAGTTCTTC. It is translated as CASSLQGQSYNEQFF. The rearrangement uses TRBV19 and TRBJ2-1; TRBD1 aligns across 7 bases. V dropped 5 bases and J dropped 1; count of bases not matched to a gene: 5. The CDR3 loop spans 15 amino acids. CDR1 is LNHDA, CDR2 SQIVND, per germline (reference sequence). The full variable domain, with the rest looked up from reference TRBV19 and TRBJ2-1, is DGGITQSPKYLFRKEGQNVTLSCEQNLNHDAMYWYRQDPGQGLRLIYYSQIVNDFQKGDIAEGYSVSREKKESFPLTVTSAQKNPTAFYLCASSLQGQSYNEQFFGPGTRLTVL.

This clonotype was counted a few times. V and J are TRBV4-1 and TRBJ1-1; unclear D gene. V was trimmed by 0 bases and J by 7 bases, leaving 12 bases between them. CDR1 is MGHRA and CDR2 is YSYEKL in the germline V gene. The CDR3 sequence is 14 residues long. The CDR3 DNA is TGCGCCAGCAGCCAAGATCCGGCCCCCGATGAAGCTTTCTTT. Translating gives CASSQDPAPDEAFF.

This chain connects TRBV11-2 to TRBJ2-1; 10 bases match TRBD2. The CDR3 length is 16 residues. V lost 0 bases, J lost 8 bases, and 7 bases stayed unmatched. Germline V lookup: CDR1 SGHAT, CDR2 FQNNGV. CDR3 coding DNA: TGTGCCAGCAGCTTAGATGGGAGCGGGGGGGTGTATGAGCAGTTCTTC. Residues: CASSLDGSGGVYEQFF. Full variable domain (outside the CDR3, taken from reference TRBV11-2 and TRBJ2-1): EAGVAQSPRYKIIEKRQSVAFWCNPISGHATLYWYQQILGQGPKLLIQFQNNGVVDDSQLPKDRFSAERLKGVDSTLKIQPAKLEDSAVYLCASSLDGSGGVYEQFFGPGTRLTVL.

The gene calls are TRBV5-1 and TRBJ2-3; maybe TRBD1 (5 bases). CDR3 length: 15 residues. Germline values: CDR1 SGHRS, CDR2 YFSETQ. V was shortened by 3 bases and J by 2 bases, with 13 bases between the two germline ends. The CDR3 region is CASSYYRSLTDTQYF. Here the CDR3 DNA reads TGCGCCAGCAGCTACTACAGGAGTCTCACAGATACGCAGTATTTT.

The chain carries TRBV29-1 and TRBJ2-2; D may match TRBD1 or TRBD2 (5 bases each). Germline loops: CDR1 SQVTM, CDR2 ANQGSEA. CDR3 length: 15 residues. Trimming took off 0 bases at V and 6 bases at J, with 14 bases between the two ends. The DNA of the CDR3 is TGCAGCGTTGAAGATATCGGGACGGAGGCCGGGGAGCTGTTTTTT. This translates into CSVEDIGTEAGELFF.

The chain uses TRBV10-2 and TRBJ2-5; D may be TRBD1 (6 bases). There are 16 residues in the CDR3. Trimming shortened V by 3 bases and J by 4 bases, and 18 bases separated the two germline ends. Germline V gene data show CDR1 as WSHSY and CDR2 as SAAADI. The CDR3 DNA sequence: TGCGCCAGCAGTGACCCAGGGGAAGGGCACTTAGAGACCCAGTACTTC. Protein sequence: CASSDPGEGHLETQYF.

Turning to this clonotype: Germline and junction disagree at one end, which may indicate a read error. CDR3 DNA sequence: TGCGCCAGCAGCTTGGCCAAATCCGGGACAGGGTCCGATCTAGCCTTC. Protein sequence: CASSLAKSGTGSDLAF. The J gene is TRBJ2-4, the V gene TRBV5-1, with TRBD1 matching over 9 bases. Looked up from germline, CDR1 is SGHRS and CDR2 is YFSETQ. This CDR3 has 16 amino acids.

The table lists this clonotype with a few counts. This chain connects TRBV4-3 to TRBJ1-5; D is unclear. The CDR3 contains 15 residues. With 1 base removed from V and 6 bases from J, the gap between germline ends came to 13 bases. From germline, CDR1 is LGHNA and CDR2 YSLEER. This chain's CDR3 is CASSQALGRAQPQHF. The CDR3 DNA sequence: TGCGCCAGCAGCCAAGCTTTAGGGAGAGCTCAGCCCCAGCATTTT.

About this clonotype itself: A read error may produce the germline difference seen at one junction end. The gene calls are TRBV7-8 and TRBJ1-1, with 9 bases that match TRBD1. This CDR3 has 16 residues. CDR1 and CDR2 from the germline V gene are SGHVS and FQNEAQ. The DNA for the CDR3 is TGTGCCAGAAGCTATAGGGGGACAGGGATGAACACTGAAGCTTTCTTT. This translates into CARSYRGTGMNTEAFF.